The entry that follows covers one TCR beta chain sequence. These data belong to a study of blood T cell repertoires in COVID-19. Study-level background: Sites across the United States, Italy and Spain contributed samples from acute and convalescent COVID-19. T cells, B-cell-depleted T cells, or PBMCs supplied cDNA or gDNA.

CDR3 length: 13 amino acids. Looked up from germline, CDR1 is MGHDK and CDR2 is SYGVNS. Trimming took 1 base from V and 8 from J, leaving 11 bases between them. Authors' processing steps: Amplification with reference gene primers provided the estimates of nucleated cell counts. Produced via immunoSEQ multiplex PCR; TCRdb's table is partial and in-frame only. The D gene and trimming were derived from the DNA, and the V and J assignments and clone size from that table. The table lists 65,000 to 70,000 clones, around 87% of them singletons, with under 6.5% in the top ten. Sequences were obtained from peripheral blood. The genes are TRBV25-1 and TRBJ1-2; D is uncertain. This TCR came from a man aged 50 to 60 with active COVID-19. The CDR3 bases are TGTGCCAGCAGTGAATCCTGGGAGGGAGGCTACACCTTC. Translated: CASSESWEGGYTF.